This passage covers 27 T cell receptor beta chains from one sample sequenced in a study of blood T cell repertoires in COVID-19. Profiling relied on immunoSEQ multiplex PCR, and the TCRdb table lists in-frame clones only, not all of them. The table lists about 250,000 clones, around nine tenths of them singletons. Sequencing used peripheral blood. The receptor source for this set is a man older than 75 with acute or convalescent COVID-19.

This clone appeared a few times. The chain is built from TRBV9 and TRBJ1-1, with D perhaps matching TRBD1 (5 bases). Trimming removed 0 bases from V and 6 bases from J, with 15 bases in between. Germline V gene sequence: CDR1 SGDLS, CDR2 YYNGEE. The CDR3 spans 15 residues. The CDR3 here is CASSVDPGGAAEAFF. The CDR3, as DNA: TGTGCCAGCAGCGTAGATCCCGGAGGGGCAGCTGAAGCTTTCTTT.

J is TRBJ2-6 and V is TRBV4-2; D remains unclear. This CDR3 has 16 amino acids. Germline CDR1 LGHNA, CDR2 YNFKEQ. Trimming removed 1 base from V and 3 bases from J, with 10 bases in between. The CDR3 here is CASSQGSGSGANVLTF. The CDR3 DNA follows: TGTGCCAGCAGCCAAGGATCAGGTAGTGGGGCCAACGTCCTGACTTTC.

The gene calls are TRBV7-9 and TRBJ1-4, with 7 nucleotides matching TRBD1. This CDR3 has 16 residues. Germline values: CDR1 SEHNR, CDR2 FQNEAQ (reference sequence). V was clipped by 6 bases and J by 8 bases; unmatched bases: 15. CDR3 sequence: CASSSYTGTVKEKLFF. CDR3 in DNA: TGTGCCAGCAGTTCCTACACCGGGACAGTTAAAGAAAAACTGTTTTTT. Full variable domain (missing parts from reference TRBV7-9 and TRBJ1-4): DTGVSQNPRHKITKRGQNVTFRCDPISEHNRLYWYRQTLGQGPEFLTYFQNEAQLEKSRLLSDRFSAERPKGSFSTLEIQRTEQGDSAMYLCASSSYTGTVKEKLFFGSGTQLSVL.

This chain connects TRBV14 to TRBJ2-1; 9 bases are a match to TRBD2. The germline V gene encodes CDR1 SGHDN and CDR2 FVKESK. The V and J ends lost 0 bases and 9 bases, in that order; junction bases with no gene match: 9. The CDR3 has 16 residues. The CDR3 reads CASSQDLGLAGIEQFF. The CDR3 DNA sequence: TGTGCCAGCAGCCAAGACTTGGGACTAGCAGGTATTGAGCAGTTCTTC.

The chain couples TRBV27 to TRBJ1-5; TRBD1 might be the D (5 bases). Germline CDR1 is MNHEY and CDR2 is SMNVEV (reference sequence). The CDR3 contains 15 residues. V lost 6 bases to trimming and J lost 7 bases, with 19 bases between them. The CDR3 nucleotides are TGTGCCAGCAGAACCTTAGGGGAGGTGGAACAGCCCCAGCATTTT. This encodes CASRTLGEVEQPQHF.

The chain employs TRBV18 and TRBJ2-3; weak D call: TRBD2 (6 bases). CDR3 length: 15 amino acids. Germline CDR1 reads KGHSH; CDR2 reads LQKENI. Trimming removed 2 bases at V and 2 bases at J, with 11 bases between. CDR3 coding DNA: TGTGCCAGCTCACCAGGGAGGTCGGTCACAGATACGCAGTATTTT. Translated, it gives CASSPGRSVTDTQYF.

The chain recombines TRBV7-9 with TRBJ1-1; perhaps TRBD1 as D (5 bases). The length of the CDR3 is 12 residues. Germline V lookup: CDR1 SEHNR, CDR2 FQNEAQ (reference sequence). V gave up 4 bases and J gave up 10 bases, with 13 bases separating them. CDR3 nucleotides: TGTGCCAGCAGCTCACAGGACGGACGAGCTTTCTTT. Its translation: CASSSQDGRAFF.

This clone occurred once. This chain links TRBV7-9 with TRBJ2-3; tentatively, D is TRBD1 (5 bases). Trimming stripped 1 base from V and 3 bases from J, with 17 bases between. The CDR3 has 17 amino acids. Germline V CDR1 and CDR2: SEHNR, FQNEAQ (reference sequence). The CDR3 nucleotides are TGTGCCAGCAGCTTAGTGGGCCGACAGAAGGGGACAGATACGCAGTATTTT. Its protein product is CASSLVGRQKGTDTQYF.

CDR3 in DNA: TGTGCCAGCAGTCCACTCGGGGAGCTGTTTTTT. Translation gives CASSPLGELFF. The V and J genes are TRBV2 and TRBJ2-2; no firm D call. V lost 5 bases, J lost 7 bases, and 5 bases lay in between. Germline lookup yields CDR1 SNHLY and CDR2 FYNNEI. The CDR3 runs to 11 residues.

The chain couples TRBV3-1 (or the pseudogene TRBV3-2) to TRBJ1-2; the match to TRBD1 covers 7 bases. The germline CDR1 and CDR2 sequences are LGHDT and YNNKEL (reference sequence). CDR3 length: 15 residues. Trimming took 3 bases from V and 6 from J; bases not matched to a gene: 10. CDR3 DNA: TGTGCCAGCAGCCATTACAGGGGACGGGTAGATGGCTACACCTTC. Encoded protein: CASSHYRGRVDGYTF.

This chain uses TRBV10-3 with TRBJ1-2, with TRBD1 identical over 12 bases. The junction had 3 bases not matched to a gene; V was cut back by 0 bases and J by 4 bases. CDR3 length: 16 amino acids. Germline V lookup: CDR1 ENHRY, CDR2 SYGVKD. CDR3 residues: CAISESGQGAGYGYTF. CDR3 DNA: TGTGCCATCAGTGAGTCGGGACAGGGGGCCGGCTATGGCTACACCTTC.

V is TRBV18 and J is TRBJ2-1; D perhaps matches TRBD2 (5 bases). With 4 bases removed from V and 0 bases from J, the gap between germline ends came to 19 bases. The CDR3 length is 18 residues. The germline V gene encodes CDR1 KGHSH and CDR2 LQKENI. The CDR3 reads CASSLLQWGEGSYNEQFF. CDR3 DNA: TGTGCCAGCTCACTTCTCCAATGGGGAGAGGGCTCCTACAATGAGCAGTTCTTC.

The V gene is TRBV29-1, the J gene TRBJ2-7; the D is unclear. This CDR3 contains 13 residues. Germline V CDR1 and CDR2: SQVTM, ANQGSEA. V dropped 6 bases and J dropped 0 bases, with 12 bases sitting between them. CDR3 amino acids: CSVAGRPSYEQYF. The DNA for the CDR3 is TGCAGCGTGGCAGGCAGACCCTCCTACGAGCAGTACTTC.

The rearrangement links TRBV29-1 to TRBJ2-3; unclear D gene. V was pared by 6 bases and J by 3 bases, with 4 bases between. The CDR3 runs 10 residues. The V gene's germline CDR1 is SQVTM and CDR2 ANQGSEA. CDR3 bases: TGCAGCGTCCAGACAGATACGCAGTATTTT. This translates into CSVQTDTQYF.

The J gene is TRBJ1-6, the V gene TRBV2; the D is unclear. The CDR3 runs to 16 residues. CDR1 SNHLY and CDR2 FYNNEI come from the germline V gene. V lost 0 bases and J lost 3, with 9 bases in between. The CDR3 DNA reads as TGTGCCAGCAGTGAAGCGCGGAGTATCTATAATTCACCCCTCCACTTT. Protein: CASSEARSIYNSPLHF.

J is TRBJ1-2 and V is TRBV5-1; D might be TRBD1 (6 bases). The CDR3 is made up of 16 amino acids. V was cut by 4 bases and J by 7 bases, with 23 bases left in between. Germline V gene lookup returns CDR1 SGHRS and CDR2 YFSETQ. As DNA, the CDR3 is TGCGCCAGCAGCCCCCGGGTAGGGGGAGAAGAAGGTGGCTACACCTTC. This gives the protein CASSPRVGGEEGGYTF.

The chain recombines TRBV5-3 with TRBJ2-3; perhaps TRBD2 as D (6 bases). Being an ORF, TRBV5-3 has a function that is uncertain. This CDR3 contains 16 residues. With 3 bases removed from V and 4 bases from J, the gap between germline ends came to 18 bases. This chain's CDR3 is CARSSLTSGLPDTQYF. The DNA of the CDR3 is TGTGCCAGAAGCTCCTTGACTAGTGGGTTGCCAGATACGCAGTATTTT.

The chain has TRBV19 and TRBJ2-5, with D tentatively TRBD2 (6 bases). Per the germline V gene, CDR1 is LNHDA and CDR2 is SQIVND (reference sequence). V dropped 5 bases and J dropped 0 bases, with 16 bases sitting between them. The CDR3 contains 16 residues. DNA of the CDR3: TGTGCCAGTAGTCCCTTCCTTAGCGGAAACCAAGAGACCCAGTACTTC. Protein sequence: CASSPFLSGNQETQYF.

The V and J genes are TRBV11-2 and TRBJ1-5; possibly TRBD1 for D (5 bases). Trimming took off 0 bases at V and 10 bases at J, with 10 bases between the two ends. This CDR3 contains 13 residues. CDR1 is SGHAT, CDR2 FQNNGV, per germline. The CDR3 nucleotides read TGTGCCAGCAGCTTAGACGACCAGGGACCCCAGCATTTT. This gives the protein CASSLDDQGPQHF.

The chain links TRBV19 to TRBJ2-7, with D maybe TRBD1 (7 bases). Germline V gene lookup returns CDR1 LNHDA and CDR2 SQIVND (reference sequence). This CDR3 spans 15 amino acids. V was cut by 4 bases and J by 6 bases, with 19 bases left in between. CDR3 DNA sequence: TGTGCCAGTAGTACGGGGCTCCAGGGGGGCGGCGAGCAGTACTTC. Its translation: CASSTGLQGGGEQYF. Together with reference TRBV19 and TRBJ2-7, the CDR3 gives the full variable domain: DGGITQSPKYLFRKEGQNVTLSCEQNLNHDAMYWYRQDPGQGLRLIYYSQIVNDFQKGDIAEGYSVSREKKESFPLTVTSAQKNPTAFYLCASSTGLQGGGEQYFGPGTRLTVT.

The V and J genes are TRBV27 and TRBJ1-2; possibly TRBD1 for D (5 bases). V was trimmed by 4 bases and J by 1 base, leaving 7 bases between them. Per the germline V gene, CDR1 is MNHEY and CDR2 is SMNVEV (reference sequence). This CDR3 contains 13 residues. DNA of the CDR3: TGTGCCAGCAGTTCCAGGGATAACTATGGCTACACCTTC. Its translation is CASSSRDNYGYTF.

The rearrangement joins TRBV18 to TRBJ2-7, with 12 bases that match TRBD1. CDR1 is KGHSH, CDR2 LQKENI, per germline. CDR3 length: 16 residues. V gave up 0 bases and J gave up 3 bases; unmatched junction bases: 3. This CDR3 reads CASSPPGTGGLYEQYF. Written as DNA, the CDR3 is TGTGCCAGCTCACCACCCGGGACAGGGGGCCTCTACGAGCAGTACTTC.

The rearrangement joins TRBV28 to TRBJ1-1, with 7 bases that match TRBD1. V dropped 7 bases and J dropped 0; count of bases not matched to a gene: 8. This CDR3 contains 15 residues. CDR1 is MDHEN, CDR2 SYDVKM, per germline. For the CDR3, the DNA is TGTGCCAGCAATAATGACAGGGTCGTGAACACTGAAGCTTTCTTT. Protein: CASNNDRVVNTEAFF.

The chain has TRBV9 and TRBJ2-5; 10 positions agree with TRBD1. V lost 0 bases and J lost 5; bases outside the gene matches: 10. The CDR3 spans 17 residues. Germline CDR1 SGDLS, CDR2 YYNGEE. The CDR3 region has the DNA TGTGCCAGCAGCGTAGGTCCCGACAGGGGGCGATGGGAGACCCAGTACTTC. This codes for CASSVGPDRGRWETQYF.

This clone was observed a few times. This rearrangement joins TRBV15 to TRBJ2-6; a possible D gene is TRBD1 (5 bases). The CDR3 length is 16 residues. Trimming pared 5 bases from V and 0 bases from J, leaving 11 bases between. CDR1 is LNHNV, CDR2 YYDKDF, per germline (reference sequence). The CDR3 bases are TGTGCCACCAGCGTCGGACATGTCTCTGGGGCCAACGTCCTGACTTTC. Its protein product is CATSVGHVSGANVLTF. Variable domain in full (rest from reference TRBV15 and TRBJ2-6): DAMVIQNPRYQVTQFGKPVTLSCSQTLNHNVMYWYQQKSSQAPKLLFHYYDKDFNNEADTPDNFQSRRPNTSFCFLDIRSPGLGDTAMYLCATSVGHVSGANVLTFGAGSRLTVL.

The CDR3 coding sequence is TGTGCCAGCAGCTTATATACAGGGGACGGAGAGCAGTACTTC. This gives the protein CASSLYTGDGEQYF. The gene calls are TRBV7-6 and TRBJ2-7; 7 bases fit TRBD1. After removal of 2 bases from V and 7 bases from J, the junction contained 8 bases not matched to a gene. The germline CDR1 and CDR2 sequences are SGHVS and FNYEAQ. This CDR3 is 14 amino acids long.

V and J are TRBV6-2 or TRBV6-3 and TRBJ2-3; 13 positions agree with TRBD2. The CDR3 sequence is 15 residues long. The germline gives CDR1 MNHEY, CDR2 SVGEGT. With V trimmed by 2 bases and J by 8 bases, 4 bases remained unmatched. The CDR3 DNA follows: TGTGCCAGCAGTTACACTAGCGGGGGGGCTGGTACGCAGTATTTT. Residues: CASSYTSGGAGTQYF.